What follows are 22 T cell receptor beta chains derived from one specimen sequenced in a study of cytomegalovirus exposure and HLA in healthy donors. The PCR employed 60 Vbeta primers together with 13 Jbeta primers. Produced via immunoSEQ multiplex PCR; TCRdb's table is partial and in-frame only. The sample contains 130,000 or so clones, about 77% of which appear only once. Sequencing was carried out using PBMCs. The source is a man in his fifties or sixties in good health and CMV-seronegative.

The rearrangement joins TRBV30 to TRBJ2-2; D remains unclear. Germline CDR1 reads GTSNPN; CDR2 reads SVGIG (reference sequence). The length of the CDR3 is 13 residues. CDR3 amino acids: CACGVPNTGELFF. CDR3 in DNA: TGTGCGTGTGGAGTCCCTAACACCGGGGAGCTGTTTTTT. Together with reference TRBV30 and TRBJ2-2, the CDR3 gives the full variable domain: SQTIHQWPATLVQPVGSPLSLECTVEGTSNPNLYWYRQAAGRGLQLLFYSVGIGQISSEVPQNLSASRPQDRQFILSSKKLLLSDSGFYLCACGVPNTGELFFGEGSRLTVL.

V is TRBV28 and J is TRBJ2-1, with a tentative D call TRBD1 (7 bases). There are 13 residues in the CDR3. From germline, CDR1 is MDHEN and CDR2 SYDVKM. V was cut by 6 bases and J by 5 bases, with 11 bases left in between. The CDR3 is CASREGQNNEQFF. The DNA for the CDR3 is TGTGCCAGCAGGGAGGGACAGAACAATGAGCAGTTCTTC. Based on the CDR3 plus reference TRBV28 and TRBJ2-1, the full variable domain is DVKVTQSSRYLVKRTGEKVFLECVQDMDHENMFWYRQDPGLGLRLIYFSYDVKMKEKGDIPEGYSVSREKKERFSLILESASTNQTSMYLCASREGQNNEQFFGPGTRLTVL.

The chain employs TRBV5-4 and TRBJ1-2; D is possibly TRBD1 (6 bases). CDR1 and CDR2 (germline): SGHNT, YYREEE (reference sequence). Between the trimmed V and J ends, which lost 0 bases and 5 bases, there was a span of 11 bases. The length of the CDR3 is 14 residues. CDR3 sequence (DNA): TGTGCCAGCAGCTTGGACCCAGGGGCTTATGGCTACACCTTC. Its protein product is CASSLDPGAYGYTF.

The chain employs TRBV9 and TRBJ1-4, with 7 bases that match TRBD1. This CDR3 region has 16 residues. Germline-derived CDR1 and CDR2 are SGDLS and YYNGEE. The trim removed 0 bases at V and 3 bases at J, leaving 5 bases unmatched. The CDR3 bases are TGTGCCAGCAGCGTAGACGGAGGGACAGCTAATGAAAAACTGTTTTTT. Protein sequence: CASSVDGGTANEKLFF.

The chain has TRBV7-8 and TRBJ2-7; 7 nucleotides match TRBD2. Germline-derived CDR1 and CDR2 are SGHVS and FQNEAQ. The CDR3 is made up of 15 amino acids. V gave up 1 base and J gave up 3 bases; unmatched junction bases: 6. Written as DNA, the CDR3 is TGTGCCAGCAGCTTAGTCCTAGCGGAGAGCTACGAGCAGTACTTC. Its protein is CASSLVLAESYEQYF.

The chain uses TRBV28 and TRBJ2-1; 7 bases are shared with TRBD2. The V gene end was trimmed by 6 bases and the J gene end by 13 bases; junction bases not matched to a gene: 12. The CDR3 sequence is 13 residues long. The germline V gene has CDR1 MDHEN and CDR2 SYDVKM. As DNA, the CDR3 is TGTGCCAGCAGCCCAGAGGCGGGACTACGTCAGTTCTTC. Translation gives CASSPEAGLRQFF.

This clone was observed once. The V gene is TRBV10-3, the J gene TRBJ2-5; D may be TRBD2 (6 bases). Germline loops: CDR1 ENHRY, CDR2 SYGVKD. Trimming took 3 bases from V and 5 from J, leaving 16 bases between them. This CDR3 spans 15 amino acids. In DNA, the CDR3 is TGTGCCATCAGTGATCCCGGGACTTCGTCGGAGACCCAGTACTTC. As protein: CAISDPGTSSETQYF.

The CDR3 reads CASRGVAGTGELFF. As DNA, the CDR3 is TGTGCCAGCAGAGGGGTTGCCGGCACCGGGGAGCTGTTTTTT. V is TRBV11-2 and J is TRBJ2-2; TRBD1 might be the D (5 bases). This CDR3 has 14 amino acids. The V end lost 6 bases, the J end lost 4 bases, and 12 bases lay between the germline ends. Per germline, CDR1 SGHAT and CDR2 FQNNGV.

The gene calls are TRBV18 and TRBJ2-7; D uncertain. Trimming left V 8 bases short and J 6 bases short, with 17 bases between. The CDR3 consists of 13 residues. From germline, CDR1 is KGHSH and CDR2 LQKENI. CDR3 sequence: CASGDLHPGEQYF. The CDR3, as DNA: TGTGCCAGCGGCGATCTACATCCAGGCGAGCAGTACTTC.

The V and J genes are TRBV2 and TRBJ2-5; 11 bases align to TRBD2. The CDR3 loop spans 16 amino acids. Germline trimming cut 3 bases from V and 1 base from J; bases unmatched to any gene: 4. In germline, CDR1 is SNHLY, CDR2 FYNNEI. The CDR3 nucleotides are TGTGCCAGCAGTGACGGGACTAGCGGCCCCCAAGAGACCCAGTACTTC. Amino acid sequence: CASSDGTSGPQETQYF.

This rearrangement joins TRBV27 to TRBJ1-5; D may be TRBD1 (6 bases). The germline CDR1 and CDR2 sequences are MNHEY and SMNVEV (reference sequence). The CDR3 extends over 14 amino acids. V gave up 2 bases and J gave up 2 bases, with 7 bases separating them. The CDR3 DNA reads TGTGCCAGCAGTTTAAACAGGGGCAATCAGCCCCAGCATTTT. This encodes CASSLNRGNQPQHF.

The genes are TRBV4-3 and TRBJ2-7; D is possibly TRBD1 (5 bases). This CDR3 comprises 14 residues. CDR1 LGHNA and CDR2 YSLEER come from the germline V gene. V was shortened by 0 bases and J by 4 bases, with 10 bases between the two germline ends. Written as DNA, the CDR3 is TGCGCCAGCAGCCAAGATAGTAAGGGGTACGAGCAGTACTTC. Translating it yields CASSQDSKGYEQYF.

V and J are TRBV4-1 and TRBJ1-3; 7 bases map to TRBD1. J gave up 1 base and V 2 bases, and 11 bases lay outside the gene matches. Germline V gene data show CDR1 as MGHRA and CDR2 as YSYEKL. The CDR3 covers 18 residues. CDR3 loop: CASSQSLTNRGSGNTIYF. CDR3 DNA: TGCGCCAGCAGCCAATCTCTCACAAACAGGGGATCTGGAAACACCATATATTTT.

The J gene is TRBJ2-2, the V gene TRBV19; 14 nucleotides line up with TRBD2. Germline V gene lookup returns CDR1 LNHDA and CDR2 SQIVND (reference sequence). This CDR3 spans 19 amino acids. The junction had 10 bases not matched to a gene; V was cut back by 2 bases and J by 5 bases. The CDR3 spells CASSIPRGLAGVGTGELFF. In nucleotides, the CDR3 is TGTGCCAGTAGTATACCCCGGGGACTAGCGGGAGTAGGTACCGGGGAGCTGTTTTTT.

This clone was seen a handful of times. The gene calls are TRBV5-8 and TRBJ2-6; TRBD2 might be the D (6 bases). The CDR3 sequence is 15 residues long. V was clipped by 2 bases and J by 2 bases, with 8 bases between them. In germline, CDR1 is SGHTS, CDR2 YDEGEE. CDR3 sequence: CASSLGGTGANVLTF. DNA for the CDR3: TGTGCCAGCAGCTTAGGAGGGACTGGGGCCAACGTCCTGACTTTC. The complete variable domain, with remaining parts taken from reference TRBV5-8 and TRBJ2-6, reads EAGVTQSPTHLIKTRGQQATLRCSPISGHTSVYWYQQALGLGLQFLLWYDEGEERNRGNFPPRFSGRQFPNYSSELNVNALELEDSALYLCASSLGGTGANVLTFGAGSRLTVL.

The chain recombines TRBV5-4 with TRBJ2-3; TRBD1 matches at 8 bases. Germline CDR1 is SGHNT and CDR2 is YYREEE (reference sequence). Trimming at V came to 1 base and at J to 3 bases, leaving 10 bases not matched to a gene. This CDR3 has 17 residues. The DNA for the CDR3 is TGTGCCAGCAGCTTGTTGATAGGACAGGGTACAACAGATACGCAGTATTTT. Amino acid sequence: CASSLLIGQGTTDTQYF.

The chain links TRBV9 to TRBJ1-4, with D perhaps matching TRBD1 (6 bases). Deletions cut 4 bases from V and 6 bases from J, with 7 bases between. This CDR3 spans 12 amino acids. Germline CDR1 is SGDLS and CDR2 is YYNGEE. For the CDR3, the DNA is TGTGCCAGCAGCAAGGGGGATGAAAAACTGTTTTTT. This encodes CASSKGDEKLFF.

This rearrangement joins TRBV6-1 to TRBJ2-2; perhaps TRBD2 as D (7 bases). Germline CDR1 MNHNS, CDR2 SASEGT. The V gene lost 6 bases and the J gene lost 6 bases, with 14 bases spanning the gap. CDR3 size: 14 residues. CDR3 sequence reads: CASRPGGGPGELFF. CDR3 sequence (DNA): TGTGCCAGCAGGCCTGGGGGGGGGCCCGGGGAGCTGTTTTTT.

The V call is TRBV11-2, the J call TRBJ2-7; TRBD2 matches at 12 bases. V lost 3 bases to trimming and J lost 7 bases; unmatched junction nucleotides: 7. This CDR3 comprises 15 residues. Germline CDR1 is SGHAT and CDR2 is FQNNGV. The CDR3, as DNA: TGTGCCAGCAGCTTCGGGGCTAGCGGGAGGGAAGAGCAGTACTTC. Its protein is CASSFGASGREEQYF.

The rearrangement uses TRBV5-1 and TRBJ2-5; D perhaps matches TRBD2 (7 bases). The CDR3 is made up of 15 amino acids. Trimming stripped 7 bases from V and 2 bases from J, with 18 bases between. Germline-derived CDR1 and CDR2 are SGHRS and YFSETQ. The CDR3 loop reads CASGGGRGEQETQYF. The CDR3 DNA reads TGCGCCAGCGGGGGGGGCAGGGGCGAACAAGAGACCCAGTACTTC.

The CDR3 DNA sequence: TGCAGCGTTGTGGAGACTTCCACAGATACGCAGTATTTT. Protein: CSVVETSTDTQYF. V is TRBV29-1 and J is TRBJ2-3; D ambiguous. CDR1 is SQVTM, CDR2 ANQGSEA, per germline. The CDR3 is 13 residues long. Trimming left V 4 bases short and J 2 bases short, with 10 bases between.

Points on this clone: This sample includes further DNA sequences coding for the same CDR3. The chain uses TRBV20-1 and TRBJ1-1; a weak D match, TRBD1 (5 bases). The CDR3 spans 11 residues. Trimming removed 3 bases from V and 4 bases from J, with 6 bases in between. Germline V gene data show CDR1 as DFQATT and CDR2 as SNEGSKA (reference sequence). The CDR3 sequence: CSARGGTEAFF. CDR3 nucleotides: TGCAGTGCTAGGGGGGGCACTGAAGCTTTCTTT.